This is a list of T cell receptor beta chains from one sample in a study of blood T cell repertoires in COVID-19. Assay used: immunoSEQ multiplex PCR; TCRdb lists only in-frame clones, some missing. The repertoire holds 180,000 or so clones, with less than 85% as singletons. Sample: peripheral blood. All receptors come from a man aged 45-60 years who had recovered from COVID-19. CDR3s include the opening cysteine and the closing phenylalanine or tryptophan. The D gene is left open where the match is weak. A clone size is listed for some rows: how often the clone was seen (once, few, many), or a class if it is expanded.

size	V	J	D	DNA	CDR3
NA	TRBV28	TRBJ2-7	TRBD2	TGTGCCAGCAGCTCCCCGGGACTAGCGGTTGAGCAGTACTTC	CASSSPGLAVEQYF
NA	TRBV10-3	TRBJ2-7	TRBD1	TGTGCCATCAGTGCGCCGGGACAGGGTCGGTACTTC	CAISAPGQGRYF
many	TRBV5-1	TRBJ1-3	TRBD1	TGCGCCAGCAGCGACAGGGGAGATGCCTCTGGAAACACCATATATTTT	CASSDRGDASGNTIYF
NA	TRBV18	TRBJ2-7	TRBD1	TGTGCCAGCTCACCATCGGGACAGGATGAGACCTACGAGCAGTACTTC	CASSPSGQDETYEQYF
NA	TRBV27	TRBJ1-5	NA	TGTGCCAGCAGTTTATCCGGGGTACAGCCCCAGCATTTT	CASSLSGVQPQHF
few	TRBV19	TRBJ1-3	NA	TGTGCCAGTACCCGACACGGTGCTGGAAACACCATATATTTT	CASTRHGAGNTIYF
NA	TRBV5-6	TRBJ2-7	TRBD2	TGTGCCAGCAGCTTGATAGCGGGGACCTACGAGCAGTACTTC	CASSLIAGTYEQYF
NA	TRBV24-1	TRBJ2-2	TRBD1	TGTGCCACAAGGGGACAGACGAACACCGGGGAGCTGTTTTTT	CATRGQTNTGELFF
NA	TRBV27	TRBJ2-1	TRBD2	TGTGCCAGCAGTTGGGAGGGTTCCTACAATGAGCAGTTCTTC	CASSWEGSYNEQFF
NA	TRBV24-1	TRBJ2-5	TRBD1	TGTGCCACCAGTGTAGGGGGCAGAGAGACCCAGTACTTC	CATSVGGRETQYF
NA	TRBV30	TRBJ1-5	NA	TGTGCCTGGAGTGGAGACAGATCTAGCAATCAGCCCCAGCATTTT	CAWSGDRSSNQPQHF
few	TRBV6-1	TRBJ1-4	NA	TGTGCCAGCAGTGGACACTACTCAGGGTTTGCTAATGAAAAACTGTTTTTT	CASSGHYSGFANEKLFF
NA	TRBV7-2	TRBJ2-7	TRBD2	TGTGCCAGCAGCTACGCTAGCGGTTACTCTTACGAGCAGTACTTC	CASSYASGYSYEQYF
NA	TRBV30	TRBJ1-3	TRBD1	TGTGCCTGGAGTCGGAACAGGGGCTCTGGAAACACCATATATTTT	CAWSRNRGSGNTIYF
NA	TRBV29-1	TRBJ1-2	NA	TGCAGCGTTGAAGAGACGGACTCCCAGGGCTACACCTTC	CSVEETDSQGYTF
NA	TRBV7-9	TRBJ1-4	TRBD1	TGTGCCAGCAGCTCATACAGGGGGTCAAATGAAAAACTGTTTTTT	CASSSYRGSNEKLFF
NA	TRBV5-4	TRBJ2-1	NA	TGTGCCAGCAGCGCACTCCTCTCCTACAATGAGCAGTTCTTC	CASSALLSYNEQFF
NA	TRBV5-1	TRBJ2-4	NA	TGCGCCAGCAGCTTGGCGGCTGTTGGAGAGGTGGCCAAAAACATTCAGTACTTC	CASSLAAVGEVAKNIQYF
few	TRBV28	TRBJ1-2	NA	TGTGCCAGCAGTTTAGTCGGACAGATAATCTATGGCTACACCTTC	CASSLVGQIIYGYTF
NA	TRBV7-2	TRBJ2-1	NA	TGTGCCAGCAGCTTGGCCGTCGGGAGCTGGAATGAGCAGTTCTTC	CASSLAVGSWNEQFF
NA	TRBV5-4	TRBJ2-2	TRBD1	TGTGCCAGCAGCTTGGCCAGGGGGCTGAACACCGGGGAGCTGTTTTTT	CASSLARGLNTGELFF
NA	TRBV11-3	TRBJ2-3	NA	TGTGCCAGCAGCTCCGGTACGATCACAGATACGCAGTATTTT	CASSSGTITDTQYF